This TCR beta chain is drawn from a study of Ad26.COV2.S vaccination and SARS-CoV-2 variants. Treatment meaning: around 19 received Ad26.COV2.S at low or high dose, single or two shots; about 5 received placebo; per-sample allocation not given. On day 63 after the first injection, vaccine and placebo recipients gave samples. This table comes from immunoSEQ multiplex PCR, and its TCRdb copy is limited to in-frame clones, with some not included. The sample has fewer than 300,000 clones; about 90% are singletons. V lost 0 bases and J lost 4; bases outside the gene matches: 2. CDR1 and CDR2 from the germline V gene are SGHVS and FNYEAQ. The CDR3 consists of 16 residues.

This clonotype originated in a person aged 18-65 years who received the Ad26.COV2.S COVID-19 vaccine or a placebo. The V and J genes are TRBV7-6 and TRBJ2-1; 11 nucleotides line up with TRBD2. The source material was peripheral blood, sampled in a trial of Ad26.COV2.S vaccine versus placebo. The CDR3: CASSLATSGSYNEQFF. DNA of the CDR3: TGTGCCAGCAGCTTAGCCACTAGCGGGAGTTACAATGAGCAGTTCTTC. Combining the CDR3 with reference TRBV7-6 and TRBJ2-1 gives the whole variable domain GAGVSQSPRYKVTKRGQDVALRCDPISGHVSLYWYRQALGQGPEFLTYFNYEAQQDKSGLPNDRFSAERPEGSISTLTIQRTEQRDSAMYRCASSLATSGSYNEQFFGPGTRLTVL.